The 4 T cell receptor beta chains given below trace back to one sample, sequenced in a study of post-analysis software for immune sequencing data. Overall study findings and caveats: Several TRBV segments (TRBV5-6, TRBV5-1 and TRBV20-1 among them) occurred more frequently in patients than in controls.

No antigen is known for these receptors. Each TCR beta cDNA library carried unique molecular identifiers. TCRdb re-analysed the PCR reads in MiXCR, keeping a single row per CDR3 protein. The table shows approximately 770,000 distinct CDR3 sequences, with around 45% occurring only once. Material: blood. These receptors were collected from a girl between 10 and 17 years old with multiple sclerosis.

V usage is TRBV2 and J usage is TRBJ1-4; D ambiguous. This CDR3 has 13 amino acids. V lost 2 bases, J lost 4 bases, and 5 bases lay in between. Germline V gives CDR1 SNHLY, CDR2 FYNNEI. The CDR3 sequence: CASSERNNEKLFF. The CDR3 nucleotides read TGTGCCAGCAGTGAACGGAATAATGAAAAACTGTTTTTT.

This clonotype showed up just a few times. This sequence joins TRBV28 and TRBJ2-5, with D uncertain. There are 14 residues in the CDR3. V lost 5 bases and J 5 bases, leaving 15 bases between the germline ends. Germline V gives CDR1 MDHEN, CDR2 SYDVKM. The CDR3 loop reads CASSPPPGRETQYF. CDR3 nucleotides: TGTGCCAGCAGTCCCCCTCCCGGTCGGGAGACCCAGTACTTC.

The chain uses TRBV6-5 and TRBJ1-2; D is ambiguous. The V gene's germline CDR1 is MNHEY and CDR2 SVGAGI. CDR3 length equals 13 residues. Trimming left V 2 bases short and J 4 bases short, with 8 bases between. The CDR3 DNA follows: TGTGCCAGCAGTTACGGCCCCCTCTATGGCTACACCTTC. Amino acids: CASSYGPLYGYTF.

The table lists this clonotype with a few counts. The V gene is TRBV20-1, the J gene TRBJ2-7, with a tentative D call TRBD2 (6 bases). V was trimmed by 4 bases and J by 2 bases, leaving 15 bases between them. The CDR3 extends over 14 amino acids. The V gene's germline CDR1 is DFQATT and CDR2 SNEGSKA (reference sequence). The CDR3 protein is CSAIRAGKAYEQYF. The CDR3 bases are TGCAGTGCTATCAGAGCGGGTAAGGCCTACGAGCAGTACTTC.